What follows are 25 T cell receptor beta chains derived from one specimen sequenced in a study of T cell changes during pregnancy in multiple sclerosis. Assay used: immunoSEQ multiplex PCR; TCRdb lists only in-frame clones, some missing. The data show some 10,000 clones, over 80% seen once. The material was CD8+ T cells from peripheral blood mononuclear cells, obtained in the third trimester of pregnancy. The receptors were sampled from a female donor in good health, enrolled as a control in a pregnancy study.

The J gene is TRBJ2-2, the V gene TRBV7-3, with 9 bases aligning to TRBD2. CDR3 length: 16 amino acids. The germline CDR1 and CDR2 sequences are SGHTA and FQGTGA. Trimming cost V 5 bases and J 6 bases; bases outside gene matches: 10. The CDR3 here is CASSHGSGGLAGELFF. The CDR3 bases are TGTGCCAGCAGCCACGGTAGCGGGGGCCTCGCCGGGGAGCTGTTTTTT.

The V and J genes are TRBV19 and TRBJ2-7, with TRBD1 matching over 11 bases. Germline lookup yields CDR1 LNHDA and CDR2 SQIVND (reference sequence). This CDR3 spans 15 amino acids. Losses at the gene ends were 6 bases for V and 7 bases for J; bases not matched to a gene: 11. CDR3 amino acids: CASSATGTGGTEQYF. The CDR3 DNA follows: TGTGCCAGTAGCGCCACCGGGACAGGGGGTACTGAGCAGTACTTC.

DNA of the CDR3: TGTGCCAGCAGCTCCAGGGACAGGGTAGGCTCTGGGGCCAACGTCCTGACTTTC. This translates into CASSSRDRVGSGANVLTF. The chain is built from TRBV9 and TRBJ2-6; 9 nucleotides agree with TRBD1. The germline V gene encodes CDR1 SGDLS and CDR2 YYNGEE. The J segment lost 0 bases and the V segment lost 4 bases, leaving 8 bases of the junction unmatched. The CDR3 totals 18 residues.

This clone is medium-sized within its sample. The chain is built from TRBV6-1 and TRBJ1-5, with a tentative D call TRBD1 (5 bases). The CDR3 is made up of 14 amino acids. Per the germline V gene, CDR1 is MNHNS and CDR2 is SASEGT. The ends were cut back, 2 bases at V and 6 bases at J, with 11 bases in the middle. CDR3 in amino acids: CASSEWGGSQPQHF. In DNA form, the CDR3 reads TGTGCCAGCAGTGAATGGGGGGGGAGTCAGCCCCAGCATTTT.

The chain is built from TRBV21-1 and TRBJ2-3; the table gives TRBD2 as D, unverified against the DNA. TRBV21-1 is listed as a pseudogene. The CDR3 covers 16 residues. CDR3 amino acids: CASSKEEGAGTDTQYF. The CDR3, as DNA: TGTGCCAGCAGCAAAGAGGAGGGTGCTGGGACAGATACGCAGTATTTT.

CDR3 in amino acids: CASSIDRGDGYTF. The CDR3 DNA follows: TGTGCCAGCAGCATCGACAGGGGCGACGGCTACACCTTC. This chain uses TRBV9 with TRBJ1-2; 8 nucleotides match TRBD1. The CDR3 length is 13 residues. In germline, CDR1 is SGDLS, CDR2 YYNGEE. V gave up 4 bases and J gave up 8 bases; unmatched junction bases: 7.

In DNA form, the CDR3 reads TGCGCCAGCAGCTTGGCCCGAGGACTAGCCTCCTACGAGCAGTACTTC. As protein: CASSLARGLASYEQYF. The chain recombines TRBV5-1 with TRBJ2-7; the match to TRBD2 covers 8 bases. J lost 0 bases, V lost 0 bases, and 5 bases had no gene match. CDR3 length: 16 residues. CDR1 is SGHRS and CDR2 is YFSETQ in the germline V gene. Full variable domain (outside the CDR3, taken from reference TRBV5-1 and TRBJ2-7): KAGVTQTPRYLIKTRGQQVTLSCSPISGHRSVSWYQQTPGQGLQFLFEYFSETQRNKGNFPGRFSGRQFSNSRSEMNVSTLELGDSALYLCASSLARGLASYEQYFGPGTRLTVT.

The chain is built from TRBV10-2 and TRBJ2-7, with TRBD1 matching 8 bases. From germline, CDR1 is WSHSY and CDR2 SAAADI. After removal of 2 bases from V and 4 bases from J, the junction contained 7 bases not matched to a gene. This CDR3 comprises 15 residues. CDR3 in DNA: TGCGCCAGCAGTGAGCCCCCGGACAGGGCTTACGAGCAGTACTTC. Protein: CASSEPPDRAYEQYF.

Points on this clone: Other DNA sequences in the same sample also yield this CDR3. Here the CDR3 DNA reads TGTGCCAGCAGCGTTAGGGGTGGCGGCTACACCTTC. Protein: CASSVRGGGYTF. The V and J genes are TRBV9 and TRBJ1-2; TRBD1 might be the D (5 bases). V lost 2 bases and J lost 8, with 10 bases in between. This CDR3 comprises 12 residues. The germline V gene encodes CDR1 SGDLS and CDR2 YYNGEE.

This chain joins TRBV5-1 and TRBJ2-3, with 8 bases lining up with TRBD2. V dropped 1 base and J dropped 1; count of bases not matched to a gene: 5. The CDR3 has 16 amino acids. The germline gives CDR1 SGHRS, CDR2 YFSETQ. As DNA, the CDR3 is TGCGCCAGCAGCTTGTCACGGGGGGGAGGCACAGATACGCAGTATTTT. Translated: CASSLSRGGGTDTQYF. Full variable domain (outside the CDR3, taken from reference TRBV5-1 and TRBJ2-3): KAGVTQTPRYLIKTRGQQVTLSCSPISGHRSVSWYQQTPGQGLQFLFEYFSETQRNKGNFPGRFSGRQFSNSRSEMNVSTLELGDSALYLCASSLSRGGGTDTQYFGPGTRLTVL.

The chain links TRBV6-4 to TRBJ2-2, with D tentatively TRBD2 (5 bases). The CDR3 is 13 residues long. The V end lost 2 bases, the J end lost 4 bases, and 5 bases lay between the germline ends. Germline lookup yields CDR1 MRHNA and CDR2 SNTAGT. This CDR3 reads CASSDGSTGELFF. The DNA for the CDR3 is TGTGCCAGCAGTGACGGGAGCACCGGGGAGCTGTTTTTT.

The chain employs TRBV4-1 and TRBJ2-5, with unresolved D. V lost 0 bases and J 3 bases, leaving 8 bases between the germline ends. Germline assignment: CDR1 MGHRA and CDR2 YSYEKL. The length of the CDR3 is 14 residues. For the CDR3, the DNA is TGCGCCAGCAGCCAAGACCTGTCTGAAGAGACCCAGTACTTC. Protein product: CASSQDLSEETQYF.

The chain couples TRBV28 to TRBJ1-1, with a possible D match to TRBD1 (5 bases). Germline V lookup: CDR1 MDHEN, CDR2 SYDVKM. V lost 4 bases and J lost 4, with 7 bases in between. There are 12 residues in the CDR3. The CDR3 region is CASSWGGTEAFF. The CDR3 region has the DNA TGTGCCAGCAGTTGGGGCGGCACTGAAGCTTTCTTT.

V is TRBV6-4 and J is TRBJ2-3; 7 positions agree with TRBD2. Germline V lookup: CDR1 MRHNA, CDR2 SNTAGT. The CDR3 runs to 16 residues. With V trimmed by 3 bases and J by 4 bases, 10 bases remained unmatched. This CDR3 reads CASSEEGQGGADTQYF. CDR3 coding DNA: TGTGCCAGCAGTGAAGAGGGGCAGGGAGGGGCAGATACGCAGTATTTT.

This chain's CDR3 is CASSSRQGRTEAFF. CDR3 in DNA: TGTGCCAGCAGCTCCCGGCAGGGGAGAACTGAAGCTTTCTTT. The rearrangement uses TRBV7-2 and TRBJ1-1; D possibly corresponds to TRBD1 (6 bases). The CDR3 spans 14 residues. V dropped 4 bases and J dropped 5 bases, with 14 bases sitting between them. The germline V gene has CDR1 SGHTA and CDR2 FQGNSA.

This chain uses TRBV25-1 with TRBJ2-2; 11 nucleotides match TRBD2. The CDR3 contains 18 residues. The germline gives CDR1 MGHDK, CDR2 SYGVNS. Trimming took 5 bases from V and 1 from J; bases not matched to a gene: 9. The chain's CDR3 is CASSSITLAGVNTGELFF. CDR3 nucleotides: TGTGCCAGCAGTTCGATTACACTAGCGGGGGTGAACACCGGGGAGCTGTTTTTT.

The rearrangement links TRBV6-5 to TRBJ2-1, with a possible D match to TRBD1 (6 bases). Germline V lookup: CDR1 MNHEY, CDR2 SVGAGI. This CDR3 contains 16 residues. V was shortened by 0 bases and J by 2 bases, with 11 bases between the two germline ends. CDR3 nucleotides: TGTGCCAGCAGTTACTCAGACAGGAGTCCCTACAATGAGCAGTTCTTC. This translates into CASSYSDRSPYNEQFF.

In its sample, this clone was seen once. The rearrangement joins TRBV6-5 to TRBJ2-4; maybe TRBD2 (5 bases). Germline V gene data show CDR1 as MNHEY and CDR2 as SVGAGI. Trimming removed 4 bases at V and 0 bases at J, with 10 bases between. The CDR3 runs to 15 residues. The CDR3 sequence: CASSFSGLAKNIQYF. CDR3 DNA sequence: TGTGCCAGCAGTTTCTCAGGACTAGCCAAAAACATTCAGTACTTC.

J is TRBJ1-5 and V is TRBV6-4; the match to TRBD1 covers 11 bases. V shed 2 bases, J shed 6 bases, and the junction held 0 bases outside the gene matches. The CDR3 consists of 14 residues. Looked up from germline, CDR1 is MRHNA and CDR2 is SNTAGT. The CDR3 protein is CASSDGTGGQPQHF. The CDR3 bases are TGTGCCAGCAGTGACGGGACAGGGGGTCAGCCCCAGCATTTT.

The count of this clone is one. The gene calls are TRBV28 and TRBJ2-1, with a possible D match to TRBD2 (6 bases). The CDR3 is 16 amino acids. Per germline, CDR1 MDHEN and CDR2 SYDVKM. V lost 5 bases, J lost 5 bases, and 19 bases lay in between. In DNA, the CDR3 is TGTGCCAGCAGTCCCTCGGGGGTCGGGCTTAACAATGAGCAGTTCTTC. Protein product: CASSPSGVGLNNEQFF.

This sequence joins TRBV6-1 and TRBJ1-1; a weak D match, TRBD1 (5 bases). The CDR3 consists of 15 residues. CDR1 MNHNS and CDR2 SASEGT come from the germline V gene. V was clipped by 4 bases and J by 12 bases, with 24 bases between them. The CDR3 coding sequence is TGTGCCAGCAGTGCCTTAACCGACAGTCCCCTGGAGACTTTCTTT. Its translation is CASSALTDSPLETFF.

V gene TRBV6-5 combines with J gene TRBJ2-7; TRBD1 might be the D (6 bases). Germline V CDR1 and CDR2: MNHEY, SVGAGI. Trimming shortened V by 5 bases and J by 0 bases, and 14 bases separated the two germline ends. The CDR3 is made up of 15 amino acids. The CDR3, as DNA: TGTGCCAGCAGTGTCACCACAGGGTCCTCCTACGAGCAGTACTTC. Translated, it gives CASSVTTGSSYEQYF.

The chain uses TRBV7-8 and TRBJ2-5; D possibly corresponds to TRBD1 (6 bases). The CDR3 is 13 residues long. CDR1 and CDR2 (germline): SGHVS, FQNEAQ. V lost 6 bases and J 3 bases, leaving 11 bases between the germline ends. The chain's CDR3 is CASRPRGKETQYF. The CDR3 coding sequence is TGTGCCAGCAGGCCGAGGGGGAAAGAGACCCAGTACTTC. Supplemented by reference TRBV7-8 and TRBJ2-5, the full variable domain reads GAGVSQSPRYKVAKRGQDVALRCDPISGHVSLFWYQQALGQGPEFLTYFQNEAQLDKSGLPSDRFFAERPEGSVSTLKIQRTQQEDSAVYLCASRPRGKETQYFGPGTRLLVL.

Of note for this clone: Different DNA sequences within this sample yield the same CDR3. This chain uses TRBV10-3 with TRBJ2-1, with D maybe TRBD2 (6 bases). Trimming left V 0 bases short and J 3 bases short, with 12 bases between. CDR3 length: 16 residues. In germline, CDR1 is ENHRY, CDR2 SYGVKD. Written as DNA, the CDR3 is TGTGCCATCAGTGAGTCGATGGCGGGGAGCTACAATGAGCAGTTCTTC. It specifies CAISESMAGSYNEQFF.

The CDR3 sequence is CASSYSAGFDTQYF. CDR3 coding DNA: TGTGCCAGCAGTTACTCAGCGGGTTTCGATACGCAGTATTTT. This chain uses TRBV6-5 with TRBJ2-3; the D gene is possibly TRBD2 (6 bases). V gave up 0 bases and J gave up 6 bases, with 10 bases separating them. Looked up from germline, CDR1 is MNHEY and CDR2 is SVGAGI. The CDR3 has 14 amino acids.